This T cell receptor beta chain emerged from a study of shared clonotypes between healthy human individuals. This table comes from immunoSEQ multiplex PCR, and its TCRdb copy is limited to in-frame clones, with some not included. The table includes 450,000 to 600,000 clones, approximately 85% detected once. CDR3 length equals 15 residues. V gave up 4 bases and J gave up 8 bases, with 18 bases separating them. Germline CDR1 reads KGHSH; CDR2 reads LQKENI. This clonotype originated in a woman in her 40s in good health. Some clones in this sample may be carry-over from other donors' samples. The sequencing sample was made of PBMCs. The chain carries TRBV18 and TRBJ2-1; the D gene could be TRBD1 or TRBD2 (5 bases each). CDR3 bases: TGTGCCAGCTCACGGACCGGGACGGACATTGATGAGCAGTTCTTC. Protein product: CASSRTGTDIDEQFF.